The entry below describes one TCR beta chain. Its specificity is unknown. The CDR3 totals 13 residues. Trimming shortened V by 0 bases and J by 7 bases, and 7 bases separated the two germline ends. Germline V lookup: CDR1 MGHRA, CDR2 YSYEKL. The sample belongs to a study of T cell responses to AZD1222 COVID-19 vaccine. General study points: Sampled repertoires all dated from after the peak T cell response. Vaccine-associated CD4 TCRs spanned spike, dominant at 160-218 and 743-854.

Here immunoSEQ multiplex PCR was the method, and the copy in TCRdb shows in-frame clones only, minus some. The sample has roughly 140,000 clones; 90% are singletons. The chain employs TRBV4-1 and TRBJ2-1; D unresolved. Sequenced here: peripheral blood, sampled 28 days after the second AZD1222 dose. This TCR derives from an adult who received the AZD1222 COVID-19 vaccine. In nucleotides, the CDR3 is TGCGCCAGCAGCCAAGATCTTCAGAATGAGCAGTTCTTC. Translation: CASSQDLQNEQFF.